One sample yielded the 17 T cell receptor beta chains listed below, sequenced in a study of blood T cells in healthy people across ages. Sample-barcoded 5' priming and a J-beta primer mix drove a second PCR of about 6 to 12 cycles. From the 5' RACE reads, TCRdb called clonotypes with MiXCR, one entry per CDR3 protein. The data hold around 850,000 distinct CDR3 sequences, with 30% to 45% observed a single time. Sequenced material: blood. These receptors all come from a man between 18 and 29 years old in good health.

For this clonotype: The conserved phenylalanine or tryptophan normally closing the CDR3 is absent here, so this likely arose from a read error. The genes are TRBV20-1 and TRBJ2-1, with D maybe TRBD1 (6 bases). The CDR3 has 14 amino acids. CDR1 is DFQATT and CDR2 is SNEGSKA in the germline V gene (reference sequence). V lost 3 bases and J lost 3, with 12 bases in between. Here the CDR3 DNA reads TGCAGTGCTAGTAAAGGACAGTTCTACAATGAGCAGTTCCTC. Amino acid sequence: CSASKGQFYNEQFL.

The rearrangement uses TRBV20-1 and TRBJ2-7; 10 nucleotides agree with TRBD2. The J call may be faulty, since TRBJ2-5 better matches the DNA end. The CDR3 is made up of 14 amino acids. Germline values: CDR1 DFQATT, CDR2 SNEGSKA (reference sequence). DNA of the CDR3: TGCAGTGCGACCATAGCGGGAGGAGCGGAGACCCAGTACTTC. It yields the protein CSATIAGGAETQYF.

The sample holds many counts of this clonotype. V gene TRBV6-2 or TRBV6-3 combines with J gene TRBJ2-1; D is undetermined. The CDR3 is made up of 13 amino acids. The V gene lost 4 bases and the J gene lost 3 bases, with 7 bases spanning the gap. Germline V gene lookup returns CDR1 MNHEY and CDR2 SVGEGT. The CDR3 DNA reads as TGTGCCAGCAGTTCCGGTTTCTACAATGAGCAGTTCTTC. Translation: CASSSGFYNEQFF.

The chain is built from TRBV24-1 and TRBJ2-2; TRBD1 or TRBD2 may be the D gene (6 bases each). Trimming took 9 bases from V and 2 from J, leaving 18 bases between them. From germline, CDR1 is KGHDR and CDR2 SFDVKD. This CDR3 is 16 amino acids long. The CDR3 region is CATQYEGGGNTGELFF. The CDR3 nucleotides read TGTGCCACCCAATATGAAGGGGGAGGTAACACCGGGGAGCTGTTTTTT.

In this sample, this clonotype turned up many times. CDR3 in amino acids: CASSEDNEQFF. The CDR3 DNA is TGTGCCAGCAGTGAAGACAATGAGCAGTTCTTC. The V and J genes are TRBV12-3 or TRBV12-4 and TRBJ2-1; D remains ambiguous. Between the trimmed V and J ends, which lost 5 bases and 5 bases, there was a span of 4 bases. The CDR3 totals 11 residues.

DNA of the CDR3: TGTGCCAGCAGTGCGGGGGAGGGAACTGAAGCTTTCTTT. Translation gives CASSAGEGTEAFF. The chain carries TRBV2 and TRBJ1-1; D might be TRBD1 (5 bases). V was clipped by 4 bases and J by 5 bases, with 11 bases between them. This CDR3 comprises 13 residues. Germline V gives CDR1 SNHLY, CDR2 FYNNEI. The full variable domain, completed using reference TRBV2 and TRBJ1-1, is EPEVTQTPSHQVTQMGQEVILRCVPISNHLYFYWYRQILGQKVEFLVSFYNNEISEKSEIFDDQFSVERPDGSNFTLKIRSTKLEDSAMYFCASSAGEGTEAFFGQGTRLTVV.

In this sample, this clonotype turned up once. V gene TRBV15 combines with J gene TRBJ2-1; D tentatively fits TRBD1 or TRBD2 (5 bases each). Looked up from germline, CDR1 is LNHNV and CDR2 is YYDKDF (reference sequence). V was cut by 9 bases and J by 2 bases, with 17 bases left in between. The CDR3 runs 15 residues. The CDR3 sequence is CATTSRGHPYNEQFF. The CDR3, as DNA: TGTGCCACAACTAGTCGGGGCCATCCCTACAATGAGCAGTTCTTC.

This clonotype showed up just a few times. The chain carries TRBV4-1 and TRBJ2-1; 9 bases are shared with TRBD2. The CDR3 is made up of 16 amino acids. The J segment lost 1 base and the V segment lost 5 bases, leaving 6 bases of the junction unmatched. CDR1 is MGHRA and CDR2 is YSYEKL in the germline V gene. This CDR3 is CASSILAGNSYNEQFF. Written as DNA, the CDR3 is TGCGCCAGCAGCATCCTAGCGGGGAATTCCTACAATGAGCAGTTCTTC.

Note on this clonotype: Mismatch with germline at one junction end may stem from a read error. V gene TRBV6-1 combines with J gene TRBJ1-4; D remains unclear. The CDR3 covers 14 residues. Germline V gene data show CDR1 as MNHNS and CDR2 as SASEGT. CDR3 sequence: CVSSEAGIGEKLFF. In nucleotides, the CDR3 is TGTGTCAGCAGTGAAGCAGGTATAGGGGAAAAACTGTTTTTT.

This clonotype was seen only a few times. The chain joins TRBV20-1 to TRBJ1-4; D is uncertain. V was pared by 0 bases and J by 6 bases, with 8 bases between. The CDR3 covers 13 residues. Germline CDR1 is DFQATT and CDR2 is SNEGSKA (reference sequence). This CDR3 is CSARDMSDEKLFF. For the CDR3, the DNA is TGCAGTGCTAGAGATATGTCTGATGAAAAACTGTTTTTT.

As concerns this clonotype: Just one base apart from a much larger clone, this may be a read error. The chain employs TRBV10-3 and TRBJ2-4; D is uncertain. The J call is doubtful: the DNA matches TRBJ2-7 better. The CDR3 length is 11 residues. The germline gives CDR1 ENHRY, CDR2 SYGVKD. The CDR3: CAISESNEQYF. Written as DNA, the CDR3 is TGTGCCATCAGTGAGTCCAACGAGCAGTACTTC.

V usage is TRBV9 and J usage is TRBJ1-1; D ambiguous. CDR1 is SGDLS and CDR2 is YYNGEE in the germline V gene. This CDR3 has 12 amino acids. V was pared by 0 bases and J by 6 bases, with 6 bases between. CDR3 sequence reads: CASSVGSAEAFF. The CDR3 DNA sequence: TGTGCCAGCAGCGTAGGTTCGGCTGAAGCTTTCTTT.

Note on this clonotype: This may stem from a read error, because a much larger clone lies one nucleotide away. The chain's CDR3 is CASSLGLMWEQYF. CDR3 bases: TGTGCCAGCAGTTTGGGTCTTATGTGGGAGCAGTACTTC. The V call is TRBV12-3 or TRBV12-4, the J call TRBJ2-7, with D unclear. The CDR3 runs to 13 residues. V lost 3 bases and J lost 7, with 13 bases in between.

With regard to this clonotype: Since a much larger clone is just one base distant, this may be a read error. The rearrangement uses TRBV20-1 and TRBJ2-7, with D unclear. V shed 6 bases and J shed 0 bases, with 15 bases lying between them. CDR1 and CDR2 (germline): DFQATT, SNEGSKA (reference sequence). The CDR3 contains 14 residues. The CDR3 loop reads CSAPTIESSYEQYF. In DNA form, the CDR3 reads TGCAGTGCCCCTACTATCGAAAGCTCCTACGAGCAGTACTTC.

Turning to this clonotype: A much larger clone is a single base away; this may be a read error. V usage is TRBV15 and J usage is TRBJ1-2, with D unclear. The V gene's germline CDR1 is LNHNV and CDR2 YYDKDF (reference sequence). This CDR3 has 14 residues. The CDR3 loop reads CATSRDHWIYDYTF. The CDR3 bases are TGTGCCACCAGCAGAGATCATTGGATCTATGACTACACCTTC.

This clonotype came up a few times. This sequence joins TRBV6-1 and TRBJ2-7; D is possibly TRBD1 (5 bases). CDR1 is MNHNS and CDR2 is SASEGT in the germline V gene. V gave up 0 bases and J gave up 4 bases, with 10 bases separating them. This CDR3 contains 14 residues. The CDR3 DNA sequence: TGTGCCAGCAGTGAAGCAGGTAGGGGATACGAGCAGTACTTC. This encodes CASSEAGRGYEQYF.

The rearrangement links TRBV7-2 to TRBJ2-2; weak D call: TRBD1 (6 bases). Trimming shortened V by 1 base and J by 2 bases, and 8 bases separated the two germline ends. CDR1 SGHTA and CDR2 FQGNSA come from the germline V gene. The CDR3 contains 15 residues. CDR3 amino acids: CTSSLVGTNTGELFF. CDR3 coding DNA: TGTACCAGCAGCTTAGTGGGGACAAACACCGGGGAGCTGTTTTTT. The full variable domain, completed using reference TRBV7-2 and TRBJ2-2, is GAGVSQSPSNKVTEKGKDVELRCDPISGHTALYWYRQSLGQGLEFLIYFQGNSAPDKSGLPSDRFSAERTGGSVSTLTIQRTQQEDSAVYLCTSSLVGTNTGELFFGEGSRLTVL.